This T cell receptor beta chain was found in a study of T cell responses to AZD1222 COVID-19 vaccine. Method: immunoSEQ multiplex PCR; TCRdb's copy keeps in-frame clones and lacks some. The sample records 100,000 or so clones, around 83% being singletons. Per germline, CDR1 SGHTS and CDR2 YDEGEE. V shed 4 bases, J shed 4 bases, and the junction held 9 bases outside the gene matches. The length of the CDR3 is 15 residues. Sequencing used peripheral blood, obtained on day 0 of AZD1222 vaccination. J is TRBJ2-7 and V is TRBV5-8; 9 bases match TRBD1. The origin of this receptor is an adult in good health. The CDR3 sequence: CASSPLSDRGYEQYF. CDR3 nucleotides: TGTGCCAGCAGCCCACTCTCGGACAGGGGTTACGAGCAGTACTTC.